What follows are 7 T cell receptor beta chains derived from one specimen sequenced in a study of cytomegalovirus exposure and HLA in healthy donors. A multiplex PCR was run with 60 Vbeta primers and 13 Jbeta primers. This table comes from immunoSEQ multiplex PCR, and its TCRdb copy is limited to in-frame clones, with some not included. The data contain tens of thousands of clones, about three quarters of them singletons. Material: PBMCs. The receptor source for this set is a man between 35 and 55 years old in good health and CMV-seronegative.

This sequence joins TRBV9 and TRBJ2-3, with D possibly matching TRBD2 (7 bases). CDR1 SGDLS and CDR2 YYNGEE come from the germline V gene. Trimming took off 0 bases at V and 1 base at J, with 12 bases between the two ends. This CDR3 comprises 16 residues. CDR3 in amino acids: CASSVAGGHGTDTQYF. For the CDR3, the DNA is TGTGCCAGCAGCGTAGCCGGGGGGCATGGCACAGATACGCAGTATTTT.

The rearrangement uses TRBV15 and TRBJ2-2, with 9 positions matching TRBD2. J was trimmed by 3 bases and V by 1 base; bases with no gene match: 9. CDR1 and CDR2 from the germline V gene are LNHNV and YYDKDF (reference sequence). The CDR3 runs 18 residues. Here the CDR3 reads CATSRGLAEQTYTGELFF. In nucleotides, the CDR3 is TGTGCCACCAGCAGAGGACTAGCGGAACAAACTTACACCGGGGAGCTGTTTTTT.

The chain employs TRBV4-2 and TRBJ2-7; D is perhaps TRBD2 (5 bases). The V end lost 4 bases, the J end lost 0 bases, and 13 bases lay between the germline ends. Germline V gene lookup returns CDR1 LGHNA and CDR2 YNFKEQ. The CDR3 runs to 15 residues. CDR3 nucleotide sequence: TGTGCCAGCAGCCCCCAGAGGACTGGCTCCTACGAGCAGTACTTC. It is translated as CASSPQRTGSYEQYF.

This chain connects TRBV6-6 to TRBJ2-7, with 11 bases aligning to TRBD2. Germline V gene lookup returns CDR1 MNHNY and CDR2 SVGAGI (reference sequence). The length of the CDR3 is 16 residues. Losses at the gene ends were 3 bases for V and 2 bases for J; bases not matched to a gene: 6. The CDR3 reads CASSYKGTSGTYEQYF. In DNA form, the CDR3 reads TGTGCCAGCAGTTATAAAGGGACTAGCGGTACCTACGAGCAGTACTTC.

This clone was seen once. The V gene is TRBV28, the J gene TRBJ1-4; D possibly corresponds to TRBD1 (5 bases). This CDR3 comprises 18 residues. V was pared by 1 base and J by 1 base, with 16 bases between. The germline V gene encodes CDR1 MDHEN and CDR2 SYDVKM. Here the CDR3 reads CASSLLLRGGRTNEKLFF. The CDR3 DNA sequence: TGTGCCAGCAGTTTATTATTAAGGGGAGGGCGAACTAATGAAAAACTGTTTTTT.

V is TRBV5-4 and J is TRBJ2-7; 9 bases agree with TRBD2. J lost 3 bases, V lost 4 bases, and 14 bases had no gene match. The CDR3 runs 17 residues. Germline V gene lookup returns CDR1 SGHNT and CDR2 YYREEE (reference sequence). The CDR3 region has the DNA TGTGCCAGCAGCCCTGACGGCGGGAGGGCTAATTTCTACGAGCAGTACTTC. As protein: CASSPDGGRANFYEQYF.

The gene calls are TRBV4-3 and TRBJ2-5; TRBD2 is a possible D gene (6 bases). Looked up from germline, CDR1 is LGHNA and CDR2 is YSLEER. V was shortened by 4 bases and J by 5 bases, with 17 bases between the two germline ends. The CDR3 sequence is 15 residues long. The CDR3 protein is CASSRRLGPMETQYF. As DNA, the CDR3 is TGCGCCAGCAGCCGCCGACTAGGACCAATGGAGACCCAGTACTTC.